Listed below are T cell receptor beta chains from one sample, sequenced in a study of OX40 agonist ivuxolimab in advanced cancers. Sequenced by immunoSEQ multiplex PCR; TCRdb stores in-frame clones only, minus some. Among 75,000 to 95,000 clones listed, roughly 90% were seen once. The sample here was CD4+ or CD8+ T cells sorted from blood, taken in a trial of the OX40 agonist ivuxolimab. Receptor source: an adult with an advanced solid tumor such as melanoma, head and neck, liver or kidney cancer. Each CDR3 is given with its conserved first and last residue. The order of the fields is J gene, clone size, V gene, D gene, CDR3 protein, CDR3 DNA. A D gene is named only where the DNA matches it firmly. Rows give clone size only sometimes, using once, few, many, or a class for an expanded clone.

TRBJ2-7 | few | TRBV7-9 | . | CASSFSGRYEQYF | TGTGCCAGCAGCTTTTCGGGGCGGTACGAGCAGTACTTC
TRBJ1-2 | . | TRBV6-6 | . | CASSYVPNYGYTF | TGTGCCAGCAGTTACGTCCCTAACTATGGCTACACCTTC
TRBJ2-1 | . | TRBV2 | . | CASSERPGDYNEQFF | TGTGCCAGCAGTGAAAGACCAGGGGACTACAATGAGCAGTTCTTC
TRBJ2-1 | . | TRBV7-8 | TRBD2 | CASSLGLAGGPHNEQFF | TGTGCCAGCAGCCTGGGACTAGCGGGGGGGCCTCACAATGAGCAGTTCTTC
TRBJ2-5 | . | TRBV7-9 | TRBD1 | CASSLTGGGETQYF | TGTGCCAGCAGCCTGACAGGGGGCGGGGAGACCCAGTACTTC
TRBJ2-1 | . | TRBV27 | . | CASHNLGEQFF | TGTGCCAGCCACAATCTGGGTGAGCAGTTCTTC
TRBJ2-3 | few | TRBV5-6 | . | CASSFRWDLTDTQYF | TGTGCCAGCAGCTTTCGGTGGGACCTCACAGATACGCAGTATTTT
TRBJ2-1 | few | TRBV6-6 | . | CASSYSTISYNEQFF | TGTGCCAGCAGTTACTCGACGATCTCCTACAATGAGCAGTTCTTC
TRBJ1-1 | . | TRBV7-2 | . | CASSLFGHQNTEAFF | TGTGCCAGCAGCTTATTCGGACATCAGAACACTGAAGCTTTCTTT
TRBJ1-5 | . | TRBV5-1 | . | CASSLQGTDQPQHF | TGCGCCAGCAGCTTGCAGGGGACCGATCAGCCCCAGCATTTT
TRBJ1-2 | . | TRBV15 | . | CATSRAQGRGYTF | TGTGCCACCAGCAGAGCCCAGGGAAGAGGCTACACCTTC
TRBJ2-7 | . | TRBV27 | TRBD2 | CASSLWGGRGPYEQYF | TGTGCCAGCAGTTTATGGGGCGGGAGGGGTCCCTACGAGCAGTACTTC
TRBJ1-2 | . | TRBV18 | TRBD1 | CASSRGQVNYGYTF | TGTGCCAGCTCCCGAGGACAGGTTAACTATGGCTACACCTTC
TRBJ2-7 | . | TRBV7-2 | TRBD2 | CASSLGPSGSKNEQYF | TGTGCCAGCAGCTTAGGCCCTAGCGGGAGTAAGAACGAGCAGTACTTC
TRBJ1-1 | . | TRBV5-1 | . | CASSLSGGNTEAFF | TGCGCCAGCAGCTTGAGTGGGGGCAACACTGAAGCTTTCTTT
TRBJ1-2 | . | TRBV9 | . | CASSVGLGSNVYGYTF | TGTGCCAGCAGCGTAGGGTTGGGCAGCAACGTCTATGGCTACACCTTC
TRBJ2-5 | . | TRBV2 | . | CASSSSGRETQYF | TGTGCCAGCAGTTCGTCTGGGAGGGAGACCCAGTACTTC
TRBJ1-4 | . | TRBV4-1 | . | CASSQSQWRDEKLFF | TGCGCCAGCAGCCAGTCCCAATGGAGGGATGAAAAACTGTTTTTT
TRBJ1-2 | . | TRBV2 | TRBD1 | CASILTGAYGYTF | TGTGCCAGCATCCTGACAGGGGCCTATGGCTACACCTTC
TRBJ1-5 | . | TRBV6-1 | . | CASSEAPGPGSAQHF | TGTGCCAGCAGTGAAGCGCCCGGCCCAGGATCAGCCCAGCATTTT
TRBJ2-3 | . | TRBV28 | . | CASSLVPAGLADTQYF | TGTGCCAGCAGTTTAGTGCCGGCGGGGCTGGCAGATACGCAGTATTTT
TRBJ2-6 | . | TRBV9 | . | CASSTGNSGANVLTF | TGTGCCAGCAGCACAGGGAACTCTGGGGCCAACGTCCTGACTTTC
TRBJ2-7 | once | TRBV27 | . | CASSSSTTGSGGQYF | TGTGCCAGCAGTTCGTCAACAACAGGGTCGGGGGGGCAGTACTTC
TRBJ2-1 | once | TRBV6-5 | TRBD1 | CASSFTGDYEQFF | TGTGCCAGCAGTTTTACAGGGGATTATGAGCAGTTCTTC
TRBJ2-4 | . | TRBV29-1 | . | CSGGTDIQYF | TGCAGCGGCGGGACAGACATTCAGTACTTC
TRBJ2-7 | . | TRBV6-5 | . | CASRPGPFREQYF | TGTGCCAGCAGGCCGGGACCCTTTAGGGAGCAGTACTTC
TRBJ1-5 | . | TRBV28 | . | CASSLFPGHQISNQPQHF | TGTGCCAGCAGTTTATTTCCGGGACACCAGATTAGCAATCAGCCCCAGCATTTT